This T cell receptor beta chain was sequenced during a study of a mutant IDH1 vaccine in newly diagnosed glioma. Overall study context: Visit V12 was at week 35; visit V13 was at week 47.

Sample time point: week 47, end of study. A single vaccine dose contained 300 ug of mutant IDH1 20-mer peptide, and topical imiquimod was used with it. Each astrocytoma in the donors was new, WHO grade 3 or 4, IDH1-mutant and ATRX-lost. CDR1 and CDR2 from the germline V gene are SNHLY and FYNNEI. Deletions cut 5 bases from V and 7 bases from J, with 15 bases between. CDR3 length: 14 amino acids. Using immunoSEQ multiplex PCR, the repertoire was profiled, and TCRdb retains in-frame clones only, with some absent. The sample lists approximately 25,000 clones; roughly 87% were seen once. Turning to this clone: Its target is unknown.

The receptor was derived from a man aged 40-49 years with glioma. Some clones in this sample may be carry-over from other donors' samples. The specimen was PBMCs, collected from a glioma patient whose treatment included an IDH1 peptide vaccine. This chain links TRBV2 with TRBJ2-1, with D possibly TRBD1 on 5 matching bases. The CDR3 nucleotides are TGTGCCAGCAGTTTATCGCAGGGTAAGAATGAGCAGTTCTTC. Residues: CASSLSQGKNEQFF.